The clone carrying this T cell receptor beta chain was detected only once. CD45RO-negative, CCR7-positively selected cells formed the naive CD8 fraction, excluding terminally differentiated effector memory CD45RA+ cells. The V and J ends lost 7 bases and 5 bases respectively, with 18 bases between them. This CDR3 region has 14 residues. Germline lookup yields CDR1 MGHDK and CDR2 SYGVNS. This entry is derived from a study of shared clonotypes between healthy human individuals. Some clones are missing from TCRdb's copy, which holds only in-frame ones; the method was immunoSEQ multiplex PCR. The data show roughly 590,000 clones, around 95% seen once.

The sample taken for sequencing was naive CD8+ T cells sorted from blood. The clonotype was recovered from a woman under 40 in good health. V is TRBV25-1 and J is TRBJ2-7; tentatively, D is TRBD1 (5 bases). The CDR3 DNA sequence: TGTGCCAGCAACCAGGGTCTTTTTGGCGACGAGCAGTACTTC. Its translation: CASNQGLFGDEQYF.